The clone carrying this T cell receptor beta chain was found a few times. The sample originates from a study of human T cells and chemical hapten exposure. Time point here: pre-sensitization, week 0. Treatment denoted: therapeutic diphenylcyclopropenone sensitization with weekly scalp DPC. TCRdb independently ran MiXCR on the RACE reads; one entry per CDR3 protein. The data contain 200,000 to 300,000 distinct CDR3 sequences, 7% to 10% of them singletons. Sample: whole blood, taken in connection with sensitization to the hapten diphenylcyclopropenone (DPC). The receptor comes from a woman in her thirties or forties with alopecia areata. Some clones in this sample may be carry-over from other donors' samples.

The CDR3 spells CASSQVVPQPQHF. The DNA for the CDR3 is TGCGCCAGCAGCCAAGTTGTACCTCAGCCCCAGCATTTT. J is TRBJ1-5 and V is TRBV4-1; D gene unclear. CDR1 and CDR2 (germline): MGHRA, YSYEKL. CDR3 size: 13 residues. Trimming pared 1 base from V and 6 bases from J, leaving 7 bases between.